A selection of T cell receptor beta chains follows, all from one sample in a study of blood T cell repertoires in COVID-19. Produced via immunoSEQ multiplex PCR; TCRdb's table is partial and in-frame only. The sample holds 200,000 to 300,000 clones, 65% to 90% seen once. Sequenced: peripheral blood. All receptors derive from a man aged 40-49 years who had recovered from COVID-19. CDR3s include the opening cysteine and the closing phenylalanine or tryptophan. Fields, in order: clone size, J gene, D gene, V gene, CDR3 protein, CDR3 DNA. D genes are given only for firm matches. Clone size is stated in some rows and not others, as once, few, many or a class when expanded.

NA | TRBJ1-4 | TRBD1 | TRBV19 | CASKRQGREKLFF | TGTGCCAGCAAGAGACAGGGGCGCGAAAAACTGTTTTTT
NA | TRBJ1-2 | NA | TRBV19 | CASSISGGLNLYGYTF | TGTGCCAGTAGTATTTCGGGGGGGTTGAATCTCTATGGCTACACCTTC
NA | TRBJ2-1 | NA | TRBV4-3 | CASSQVGGARGEQFF | TGCGCCAGCAGCCAAGTGGGCGGGGCCCGCGGTGAGCAGTTCTTC
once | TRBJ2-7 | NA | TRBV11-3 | CASSFGTGSEQYF | TGTGCCAGCAGCTTCGGAACAGGGAGCGAGCAGTACTTC
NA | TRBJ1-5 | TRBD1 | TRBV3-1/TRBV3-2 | CASSQDKGQGAVQPQHF | TGTGCCAGCAGCCAAGATAAGGGACAGGGCGCGGTTCAGCCCCAGCATTTT
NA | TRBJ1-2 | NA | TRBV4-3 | CASSQATGRTYGYTF | TGCGCCAGCAGCCAAGCCACTGGGAGAACGTATGGCTACACCTTC
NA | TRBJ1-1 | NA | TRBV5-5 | CASSWGVQANTEAFF | TGTGCCAGCAGCTGGGGGGTACAGGCGAACACTGAAGCTTTCTTT
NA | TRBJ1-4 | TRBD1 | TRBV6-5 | CASSLRQGGEKLFF | TGTGCCAGCAGCTTACGACAGGGCGGGGAAAAACTGTTTTTT
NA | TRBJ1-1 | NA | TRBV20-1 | CSALSYTEAFF | TGCAGTGCCCTTAGTTACACTGAAGCTTTCTTT
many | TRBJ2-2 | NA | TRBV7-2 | CASSLQPDREGGELFF | TGTGCCAGCAGCTTACAGCCGGACAGGGAGGGCGGGGAGCTGTTTTTT
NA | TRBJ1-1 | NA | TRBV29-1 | CSVLGGASFGTEAFF | TGCAGCGTCCTCGGGGGGGCGTCGTTCGGGACTGAAGCTTTCTTT
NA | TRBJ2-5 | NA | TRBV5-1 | CASSQETGRETQYF | TGCGCCAGCAGCCAGGAGACAGGGAGGGAGACCCAGTACTTC
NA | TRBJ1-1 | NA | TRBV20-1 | CSAFRVTEAFF | TGCAGTGCTTTCAGGGTAACTGAAGCTTTCTTT
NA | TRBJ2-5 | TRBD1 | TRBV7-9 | CATKLPKPHRGKRETQYF | TGTGCCACCAAGCTTCCTAAGCCCCACAGGGGGAAAAGAGAGACCCAGTACTTC
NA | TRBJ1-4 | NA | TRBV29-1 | CSAGTPSEKLFF | TGCAGCGCCGGGACTCCGAGCGAAAAACTGTTTTTT
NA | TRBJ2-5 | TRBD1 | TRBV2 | CASRGGQGSMETQYF | TGTGCCAGCAGGGGGGGACAGGGGTCGATGGAGACCCAGTACTTC
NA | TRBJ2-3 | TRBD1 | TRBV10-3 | CATRSSTGGGTDTQYF | TGTGCCACACGCTCGAGCACAGGGGGCGGCACAGATACGCAGTATTTT
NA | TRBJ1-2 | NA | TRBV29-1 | CSVGEQSYYGYTF | TGCAGCGTTGGAGAACAGAGCTACTATGGCTACACCTTC
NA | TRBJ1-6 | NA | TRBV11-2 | CASSLAGVDSPLHF | TGTGCCAGCAGCTTGGCAGGGGTCGATTCACCCCTCCACTTT
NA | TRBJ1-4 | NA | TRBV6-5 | CASSRRGTNEKLFF | TGTGCCAGCAGCCGCAGGGGCACTAATGAAAAACTGTTTTTT
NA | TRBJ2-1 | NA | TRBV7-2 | CASSLGGATLNEQFF | TGTGCCAGCAGCTTAGGCGGGGCGACTCTCAATGAGCAGTTCTTC
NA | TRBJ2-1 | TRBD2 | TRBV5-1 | CASRPRAGGRYNEQFF | TGCGCCAGCCGACCTCGGGCGGGAGGACGGTACAATGAGCAGTTCTTC
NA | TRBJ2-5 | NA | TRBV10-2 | CASSEPRGAQETQYF | TGCGCCAGCAGTGAACCTCGCGGGGCACAAGAGACCCAGTACTTC
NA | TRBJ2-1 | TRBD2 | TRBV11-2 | CASSLALAGEGLNEQFF | TGTGCCAGCAGCTTAGCCCTAGCGGGGGAGGGACTCAATGAGCAGTTCTTC
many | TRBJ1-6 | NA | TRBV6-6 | CASSYELLNSPLHF | TGTGCCAGCAGTTACGAGCTACTTAATTCACCCCTCCACTTT
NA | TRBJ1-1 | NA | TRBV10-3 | CAISGNLGTEAFF | TGTGCCATCAGTGGAAACCTCGGCACTGAAGCTTTCTTT
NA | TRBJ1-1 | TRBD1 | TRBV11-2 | CASRSTTGGRLNTEAFF | TGTGCCAGCAGATCCACGACAGGGGGCAGACTGAACACTGAAGCTTTCTTT
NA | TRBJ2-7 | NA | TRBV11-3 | CASSLDGLTYEQYF | TGTGCCAGCAGCTTAGATGGCCTGACCTACGAGCAGTACTTC
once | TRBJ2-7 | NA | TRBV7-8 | CASSSAYEQYF | TGTGCCAGCAGTTCAGCCTACGAGCAGTACTTC
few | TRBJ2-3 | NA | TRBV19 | CASSMQGSTDTQYF | TGTGCCAGTAGTATGCAGGGCTCCACAGATACGCAGTATTTT
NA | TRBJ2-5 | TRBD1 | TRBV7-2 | CASSLQGARKTQYF | TGTGCCAGCAGCTTACAGGGGGCGCGAAAGACCCAGTACTTC
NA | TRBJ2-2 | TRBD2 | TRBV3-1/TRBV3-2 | CATKTSGGPGELFF | TGTGCCACCAAGACTAGCGGGGGACCCGGGGAGCTGTTTTTT
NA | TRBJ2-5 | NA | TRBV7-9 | CASSHTRAPQETQYF | TGTGCCAGCAGCCACACTAGGGCCCCCCAAGAGACCCAGTACTTC
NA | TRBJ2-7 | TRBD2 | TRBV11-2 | CASSPRWGGEQYF | TGTGCCAGCAGCCCTCGGTGGGGAGGGGAGCAGTACTTC
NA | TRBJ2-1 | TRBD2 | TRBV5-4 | CASSLAGVAGVSEQFF | TGTGCCAGCAGCTTGGCCGGAGTAGCGGGAGTGTCTGAGCAGTTCTTC
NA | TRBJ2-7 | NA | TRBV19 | CASSIGQGGYEQYF | TGTGCCAGTAGTATAGGACAGGGAGGATACGAGCAGTACTTC
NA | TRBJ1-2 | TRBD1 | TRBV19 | CASSINRQGIYGYTF | TGTGCCAGTAGTATAAATCGACAGGGGATCTATGGCTACACCTTC
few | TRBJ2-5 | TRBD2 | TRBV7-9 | CASSFSLAGGRETQYF | TGTGCCAGCAGCTTCTCTCTAGCGGGGGGCCGTGAGACCCAGTACTTC
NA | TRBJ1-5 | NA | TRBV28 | CASSPLTGTSQPQHF | TGTGCCAGCAGTCCACTAACAGGGACGAGTCAGCCCCAGCATTTT
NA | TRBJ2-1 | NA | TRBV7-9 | CASSPLAGQGFNNEQFF | TGTGCCAGCAGCCCCCTCGCCGGGCAGGGGTTTAACAATGAGCAGTTCTTC
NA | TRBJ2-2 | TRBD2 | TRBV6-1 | CASSGLAGGNTGELFF | TGTGCCAGCAGTGGACTAGCGGGAGGCAACACCGGGGAGCTGTTTTTT
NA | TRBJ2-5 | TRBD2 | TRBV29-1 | CSVEEGGETQYF | TGCAGCGTTGAAGAGGGGGGGGAGACCCAGTACTTC
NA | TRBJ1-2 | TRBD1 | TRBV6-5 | CASSRDREGYTF | TGTGCCAGCAGTCGAGACAGGGAAGGCTACACCTTC
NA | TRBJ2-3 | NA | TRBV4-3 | CASSQEGHLSTDTQYF | TGCGCCAGCAGCCAAGAGGGCCACCTTAGCACAGATACGCAGTATTTT
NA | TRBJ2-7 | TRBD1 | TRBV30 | CAWTGTESSYEQYF | TGTGCCTGGACCGGGACAGAAAGCTCCTACGAGCAGTACTTC
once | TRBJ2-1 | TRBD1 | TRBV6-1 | CASSASGTASYNEQFF | TGTGCCAGCAGTGCCTCCGGGACAGCCTCCTACAATGAGCAGTTCTTC
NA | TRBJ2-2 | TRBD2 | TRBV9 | CASSVAGLAGDTGELFF | TGTGCCAGCAGCGTAGCAGGACTAGCGGGGGACACCGGGGAGCTGTTTTTT
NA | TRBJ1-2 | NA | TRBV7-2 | CASSLVGGSYGYTF | TGTGCCAGCAGCTTAGTTGGGGGGAGTTATGGCTACACCTTC
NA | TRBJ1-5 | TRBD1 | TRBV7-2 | CASSFRVRQGGQPQHF | TGTGCCAGCAGCTTCCGTGTGAGACAGGGGGGTCAGCCCCAGCATTTT
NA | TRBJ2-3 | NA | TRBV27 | CASRETDTQYF | TGTGCCAGCAGGGAGACAGATACGCAGTATTTT
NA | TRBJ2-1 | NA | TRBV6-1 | CASSTHPVDEQFF | TGTGCCAGCAGTACACACCCCGTTGATGAGCAGTTCTTC
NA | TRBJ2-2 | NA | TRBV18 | CASSPGSTGELFF | TGTGCCAGCTCACCAGGGAGCACCGGGGAGCTGTTTTTT
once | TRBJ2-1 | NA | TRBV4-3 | CASSRSQADEQFF | TGCGCCAGCAGCAGATCACAGGCCGATGAGCAGTTCTTC
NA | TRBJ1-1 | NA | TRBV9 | CASSPGTRDTEAFF | TGTGCCAGCAGCCCGGGAACGAGGGACACTGAAGCTTTCTTT
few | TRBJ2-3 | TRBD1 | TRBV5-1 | CASSLDRGDTDTQYF | TGCGCCAGCAGCTTGGACAGGGGGGACACAGATACGCAGTATTTT
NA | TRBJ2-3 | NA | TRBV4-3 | CASSQDRAGAISGDTQYF | TGCGCCAGCAGCCAAGATAGGGCAGGGGCAATATCGGGGGATACGCAGTATTTT
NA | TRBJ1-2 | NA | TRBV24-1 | CATRQNEFPTEVYGYTF | TGTGCCACCAGACAAAACGAATTTCCGACAGAAGTCTATGGCTACACCTTC
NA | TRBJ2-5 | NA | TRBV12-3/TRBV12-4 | CASSFGGTREKYF | TGTGCCAGCAGTTTTGGAGGAACAAGAGAAAAGTACTTC
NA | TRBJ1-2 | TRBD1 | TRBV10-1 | CARGTGDDGYTF | TGCGCCAGGGGGACAGGGGATGACGGCTACACCTTC
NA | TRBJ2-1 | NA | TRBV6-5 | CASSRGTREQFF | TGTGCCAGCAGTCGGGGGACTCGTGAGCAGTTCTTC